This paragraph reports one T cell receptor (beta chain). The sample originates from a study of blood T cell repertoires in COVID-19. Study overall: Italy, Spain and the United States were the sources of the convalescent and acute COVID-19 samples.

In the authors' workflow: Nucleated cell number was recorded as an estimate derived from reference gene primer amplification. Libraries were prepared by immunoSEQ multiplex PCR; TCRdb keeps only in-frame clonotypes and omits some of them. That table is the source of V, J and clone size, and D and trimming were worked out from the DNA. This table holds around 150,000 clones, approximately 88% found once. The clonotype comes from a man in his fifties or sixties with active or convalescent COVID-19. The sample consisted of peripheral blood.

The CDR3, as DNA: TGTGCCAGCAGCTCCACCAAGAGCGGGCTGTACTTC. Translation: CASSSTKSGLYF. V is TRBV11-3 and J is TRBJ2-7; D possibly corresponds to TRBD2 (6 bases). Trimming removed 4 bases from V and 12 bases from J, with 16 bases in between. Germline V gene data show CDR1 as SGHNT and CDR2 as YENEEA. The CDR3 length is 12 residues.